This TCR beta chain was found in a study of control samples from healthy donors and cancer patients (TCRdb year 2020). Trimming at the junction amounts to 5 bases on V and 8 bases on J, and the germline ends lie 13 bases apart. Including cysteine and phenylalanine, the CDR3 has 13 amino acids. Just CDR3 DNA is preserved here, 39 bases in frame from base 1. Reading the germline V gene gives CDR1 SGHAT and CDR2 FQNNGV. Libraries were built with the immunoSEQ multiplex PCR assay. The immuneACCESS repertoire file appears here via TCRdb, limited to in-frame rearrangements. These files lack a portion of the clones; in checked studies, under half of the deficit traces to unresolved V genes, and the cause of the others is not known. The sample includes about 69,000 clones, with roughly 84% observed a single time. The ten largest clonotypes hold approximately 2.8% of the sample. Comments on this clone: Its antigen target is currently unknown. Nothing much larger sits one base from this clone, and base qualities are not available.

The TCR was taken from a woman in her forties or fifties with lung cancer. The sample consisted of PBMCs. The chain is encoded by TRBV11-2 joined to TRBJ1-5, with the D gene uncertain. The nucleotide sequence is TGTGCCAGCAGCCAAACAATTTTCAAGCCCCAGCATTTT. Its protein is CASSQTIFKPQHF.